One sample yielded the 20 T cell receptor beta chains listed below, sequenced in a study of blood T cell repertoires in COVID-19. Profiling relied on immunoSEQ multiplex PCR, and the TCRdb table lists in-frame clones only, not all of them. The sample shows around 250,000 clones, 91% of them seen only once. Material: PBMCs or T cells enriched from blood (not recorded which). These TCRs come from a human donor in a cohort exposed to, infected with or recovered from COVID-19 (not recorded which). The donor label of this sample is uncertain.

This clone was seen only once. The chain has TRBV11-2 and TRBJ2-3; TRBD2 matches 9 bases. This CDR3 spans 19 amino acids. The germline gives CDR1 SGHAT, CDR2 FQNNGV. Trimming removed 4 bases from V and 3 bases from J; junction bases left unmatched: 17. CDR3 bases: TGTGCCAGCAGCTGGTCAGTTGCGGGGGGGCGTGGTAGTACAGATACGCAGTATTTT. Its protein product is CASSWSVAGGRGSTDTQYF.

This clone was observed a single time. The J gene is TRBJ2-7, the V gene TRBV5-4; no reliable D call. Germline V gives CDR1 SGHNT, CDR2 YYREEE (reference sequence). The V end was cut by 3 bases, the J end by 3 bases, with 7 bases between. The CDR3 length is 12 residues. CDR3 in amino acids: CASSSNNYEQYF. The CDR3 DNA sequence: TGTGCCAGCAGCTCAAACAACTACGAGCAGTACTTC.

The chain employs TRBV28 and TRBJ1-2; D gene ambiguous. The CDR3 covers 15 residues. V was shortened by 7 bases and J by 2 bases, with 17 bases between the two germline ends. The germline CDR1 and CDR2 sequences are MDHEN and SYDVKM. The CDR3 DNA follows: TGTGCCAGCACCCCCGGTGGAGAGATAAACTATGGCTACACCTTC. Translation: CASTPGGEINYGYTF.

The chain combines TRBV28 with TRBJ1-1; the match to TRBD1 covers 8 bases. Germline V CDR1 and CDR2: MDHEN, SYDVKM. Trimming cost V 5 bases and J 5 bases; bases outside gene matches: 10. This CDR3 region has 15 residues. The CDR3 loop is CASSPGGEGRTEAFF. The CDR3 DNA sequence: TGTGCCAGCAGTCCAGGGGGCGAGGGTAGGACTGAAGCTTTCTTT.

The rearrangement joins TRBV19 to TRBJ1-3; 7 nucleotides line up with TRBD1. V dropped 4 bases and J dropped 2; count of bases not matched to a gene: 2. Germline V gene lookup returns CDR1 LNHDA and CDR2 SQIVND (reference sequence). The CDR3 has 14 residues. The CDR3 DNA reads TGTGCCAGTAGTAGGGACAGCGCTGGAAACACCATATATTTT. It codes for CASSRDSAGNTIYF.

J is TRBJ1-6 and V is TRBV21-1; TRBD1, the table's D call, lacks a check against the DNA. TRBV21-1 is a pseudogene segment. This CDR3 region has 14 residues. This CDR3 is CASSKPGVNSPLHF. CDR3 in DNA: TGTGCCAGCAGCAAGCCAGGGGTGAATTCACCCCTCCACTTT.

This chain joins TRBV6-5 and TRBJ1-2; a possible D gene is TRBD1 (5 bases). Germline CDR1 reads MNHEY; CDR2 reads SVGAGI. V was trimmed by 4 bases and J by 3 bases, leaving 12 bases between them. The CDR3 is 14 amino acids. The CDR3 sequence is CASSWGTGDYGYTF. In DNA form, the CDR3 reads TGTGCCAGCAGTTGGGGCACGGGCGACTATGGCTACACCTTC.

The chain recombines TRBV19 with TRBJ1-2; D remains unclear. Germline V lookup: CDR1 LNHDA, CDR2 SQIVND (reference sequence). V dropped 6 bases and J dropped 2 bases, with 19 bases sitting between them. The CDR3 length is 16 residues. CDR3 coding DNA: TGTGCCAGTAGGCGTGTGGTAAGAGGGATCAACTATGGCTACACCTTC. Translating gives CASRRVVRGINYGYTF.

The V and J genes are TRBV6-5 and TRBJ1-4, with D possibly TRBD1 on 6 matching bases. Trimming pared 4 bases from V and 5 bases from J, leaving 11 bases between. CDR1 is MNHEY and CDR2 is SVGAGI in the germline V gene. This CDR3 is built from 14 residues. In nucleotides, the CDR3 is TGTGCCAGCAGTTCGGGGCAGGGGAATGAAAAACTGTTTTTT. This gives the protein CASSSGQGNEKLFF.

The V and J genes are TRBV9 and TRBJ2-1; D unresolved. CDR1 and CDR2 (germline): SGDLS, YYNGEE. The CDR3 is 16 residues long. The germline V and J ends were trimmed by 0 bases and 0 bases, with 10 bases remaining between them. The CDR3 DNA reads TGTGCCAGCAGCGTAGAGTATAAGAGCTCCTACAATGAGCAGTTCTTC. Encoded protein: CASSVEYKSSYNEQFF.

This rearrangement joins TRBV7-8 to TRBJ2-1; 8 nucleotides line up with TRBD2. The germline V gene encodes CDR1 SGHVS and CDR2 FQNEAQ. V shed 2 bases and J 4 bases; nucleotides not matched to a gene: 7. This CDR3 has 16 residues. The CDR3, as DNA: TGTGCCAGCAGCTTATCTACGGGGGGGCGATACAATGAGCAGTTCTTC. As protein: CASSLSTGGRYNEQFF.

The chain carries TRBV11-2 and TRBJ1-1; D is perhaps TRBD1 (6 bases). The CDR3 loop spans 15 amino acids. Between the trimmed V and J ends, which lost 6 bases and 13 bases, there was a span of 27 bases. Germline CDR1 is SGHAT and CDR2 is FQNNGV. CDR3 sequence (DNA): TGTGCCAGCAGGCCCCTAACAGGGAAACTCATGTTCCGTTTCTTT. Translating it yields CASRPLTGKLMFRFF.

The genes are TRBV6-2 or TRBV6-3 and TRBJ2-7, with D maybe TRBD2 (7 bases). The germline V gene has CDR1 MNHEY and CDR2 SVGEGT. V was shortened by 4 bases and J by 5 bases, with 15 bases between the two germline ends. This CDR3 is built from 14 residues. The CDR3 is CASSWRGGLDEQYF. CDR3 sequence (DNA): TGTGCCAGCAGTTGGAGGGGGGGGTTGGACGAGCAGTACTTC.

The chain recombines TRBV20-1 with TRBJ1-2; unclear D gene. Per the germline V gene, CDR1 is DFQATT and CDR2 is SNEGSKA (reference sequence). V gave up 4 bases and J gave up 8 bases, with 11 bases separating them. This CDR3 is 11 amino acids long. The CDR3, as DNA: TGCAGTGCTACCGGAAGGGAGGGCTACACCTTC. Protein: CSATGREGYTF.

The chain employs TRBV29-1 and TRBJ1-3; TRBD1 aligns across 11 bases. Germline assignment: CDR1 SQVTM and CDR2 ANQGSEA. This CDR3 is 13 amino acids long. V gave up 7 bases and J gave up 8 bases; unmatched junction bases: 7. The DNA for the CDR3 is TGCAGCGCCCGGACAGGGGGCGCGGACACCATATATTTT. It specifies CSARTGGADTIYF.

The count of this clone is one. The genes are TRBV6-1 and TRBJ1-1; TRBD1 might be the D (6 bases). CDR1 and CDR2 (germline): MNHNS, SASEGT. This CDR3 region has 16 residues. V lost 1 base and J 0 bases, leaving 12 bases between the germline ends. The CDR3: CASSEGWTDMNTEAFF. The CDR3, as DNA: TGTGCCAGCAGTGAAGGTTGGACAGACATGAACACTGAAGCTTTCTTT.

V usage is TRBV18 and J usage is TRBJ2-1; 7 bases match TRBD1. V lost 3 bases and J lost 2; bases outside the gene matches: 4. Germline CDR1 and CDR2: KGHSH and LQKENI. CDR3 length: 15 residues. The CDR3: CASSPGQAPYNEQFF. The DNA of the CDR3 is TGTGCCAGCTCACCCGGACAGGCCCCCTACAATGAGCAGTTCTTC.

The rearrangement uses TRBV25-1 and TRBJ1-1, with D perhaps TRBD1 (5 bases). V lost 6 bases and J lost 4, with 18 bases in between. Germline V CDR1 and CDR2: MGHDK, SYGVNS. The CDR3 is 15 amino acids. The CDR3 region has the DNA TGTGCCAGCAGGGCAGGGAAATTTTGGACCACTGAAGCTTTCTTT. This translates into CASRAGKFWTTEAFF. Full variable domain (remainder filled in from reference TRBV25-1 and TRBJ1-1): EADIYQTPRYLVIGTGKKITLECSQTMGHDKMYWYQQDPGMELHLIHYSYGVNSTEKGDLSSESTVSRIRTEHFPLTLESARPSHTSQYLCASRAGKFWTTEAFFGQGTRLTVV.

J is TRBJ2-3 and V is TRBV6-4; TRBD2 agrees at 12 bases. The CDR3 has 16 amino acids. Germline trimming cut 8 bases from V and 0 bases from J; bases unmatched to any gene: 6. Germline CDR1 MRHNA, CDR2 SNTAGT. The chain's CDR3 is CASEETSGGSTDTQYF. CDR3 DNA: TGTGCCAGCGAAGAGACTAGCGGGGGCAGCACAGATACGCAGTATTTT.

The V and J genes are TRBV6-5 and TRBJ1-2; 7 nucleotides agree with TRBD1. V lost 0 bases and J lost 5; bases outside the gene matches: 6. This CDR3 contains 15 residues. Germline V gene data show CDR1 as MNHEY and CDR2 as SVGAGI. CDR3 loop: CASSYSADRSYGYTF. The CDR3 bases are TGTGCCAGCAGTTACTCTGCGGACAGGAGTTATGGCTACACCTTC.